This entry lists 8 T cell receptor beta chains sequenced from one sample in a study of beta chain features in type 1 diabetes. Expressed TCRB transcripts were sequenced after all isolated RNA was converted to cDNA. TCRdb's table, derived via immunoSEQ multiplex PCR, lists solely in-frame clones and lacks some. The sample records around 300,000 clones, 8% being singletons. The source material was central memory CD4+ T cells from blood. These receptors came from a woman aged 18-35 years in good health.

This chain uses TRBV5-4 with TRBJ1-1; 7 bases are shared with TRBD1. This CDR3 is built from 15 residues. Germline V gene data show CDR1 as SGHNT and CDR2 as YYREEE (reference sequence). Germline trimming cut 1 base from V and 4 bases from J; bases unmatched to any gene: 7. DNA of the CDR3: TGTGCCAGCAGCTTGTCCAGGGGGGTATCCACTGAAGCTTTCTTT. As protein: CASSLSRGVSTEAFF.

The CDR3 DNA sequence: TGCGCCAGCAGCCAGGCGGCGGGGGGCTTGGGAGAGACCCAGTACTTC. Protein product: CASSQAAGGLGETQYF. The chain recombines TRBV4-3 with TRBJ2-5, with TRBD2 identical over 8 bases. V gave up 3 bases and J gave up 4 bases; unmatched junction bases: 10. The CDR3 has 16 residues. CDR1 is LGHNA and CDR2 is YSLEER in the germline V gene.

This rearrangement joins TRBV19 to TRBJ2-2; no reliable D call. The CDR3 loop spans 14 amino acids. In germline, CDR1 is LNHDA, CDR2 SQIVND (reference sequence). V lost 8 bases to trimming and J lost 7 bases, with 17 bases between them. DNA of the CDR3: TGTGCCAGTTCTCTCGATCGGTTAAGCGGGGAGCTGTTTTTT. Its translation is CASSLDRLSGELFF.

This chain joins TRBV7-2 and TRBJ2-6, with D hard to call. V lost 0 bases and J 0 bases, leaving 6 bases between the germline ends. Germline V gives CDR1 SGHTA, CDR2 FQGNSA. This CDR3 has 16 residues. CDR3 nucleotides: TGTGCCAGCAGCTTAGCGATGGGCTCTGGGGCCAACGTCCTGACTTTC. It codes for CASSLAMGSGANVLTF. Using reference TRBV7-2 and TRBJ2-6 for the parts outside the CDR3, the full variable domain is GAGVSQSPSNKVTEKGKDVELRCDPISGHTALYWYRQSLGQGLEFLIYFQGNSAPDKSGLPSDRFSAERTGGSVSTLTIQRTQQEDSAVYLCASSLAMGSGANVLTFGAGSRLTVL.

This clone was detected only a few times. V is TRBV7-2 and J is TRBJ1-5; no definite D call. The V gene's germline CDR1 is SGHTA and CDR2 FQGNSA. Trimming took 5 bases from V and 6 from J, leaving 11 bases between them. The CDR3 extends over 13 amino acids. This chain's CDR3 is CASSPRAGQPQHF. CDR3 bases: TGTGCCAGCAGCCCCCGGGCGGGTCAGCCCCAGCATTTT.

This clone has only a few counts. V is TRBV9 and J is TRBJ1-6; TRBD1 is a possible D gene (5 bases). The germline V and J ends were trimmed by 2 bases and 5 bases, with 8 bases remaining between them. The CDR3 has 14 amino acids. CDR1 and CDR2 (germline): SGDLS, YYNGEE. CDR3 sequence reads: CASSVGTHNSPLHF. The CDR3 coding sequence is TGTGCCAGCAGCGTCGGGACTCATAATTCACCCCTCCACTTT.

The chain couples TRBV2 to TRBJ1-1, with D tentatively TRBD1 (5 bases). Looked up from germline, CDR1 is SNHLY and CDR2 is FYNNEI. V gave up 7 bases and J gave up 0 bases, with 9 bases separating them. The CDR3 spans 13 residues. The CDR3: CASIRQMNTEAFF. CDR3 coding DNA: TGTGCCAGCATCAGACAGATGAACACTGAAGCTTTCTTT.

This clone occurred a few times. This sequence joins TRBV11-2 and TRBJ2-1, with a weak D call TRBD2 (6 bases). The V gene lost 5 bases and the J gene lost 2 bases, with 13 bases spanning the gap. CDR3 length: 15 amino acids. The germline CDR1 and CDR2 sequences are SGHAT and FQNNGV. The DNA for the CDR3 is TGTGCCAGCAGCGTCAGACTAGAACCCTACAATGAGCAGTTCTTC. Translating gives CASSVRLEPYNEQFF.